These T cell receptor beta chains were read from a single sample in a study of blood T cell repertoires in COVID-19. Here immunoSEQ multiplex PCR was the method, and the copy in TCRdb shows in-frame clones only, minus some. The table has some 90,000 clones, about 80% seen once. The sequenced sample consisted of peripheral blood. Receptors were obtained from a woman aged 70-85 years with acute or convalescent COVID-19. The CDR3 runs from the conserved cysteine through the conserved F or W. A D gene is named only where the DNA matches it firmly. Clone size appears in some rows only: once, few, many, or a class for an expanded clone.

cdr3_aa: CASRVGGRDTGELFF
cdr3_nt: TGTGCCAGCAGGGTTGGCGGGAGGGACACCGGGGAGCTGTTTTTT
d_call: TRBD2
clone_size: few
v_call: TRBV5-4
j_call: TRBJ2-2

cdr3_aa: CASRGTPYGYTF
cdr3_nt: TGTGCCAGCAGGGGGACACCATATGGCTACACCTTC
d_call: -
clone_size: -
v_call: TRBV2
j_call: TRBJ1-2

cdr3_aa: CASSQDRTGAQGAFF
cdr3_nt: TGCGCCAGCAGCCAAGATAGGACAGGGGCGCAGGGAGCTTTCTTT
d_call: TRBD1
clone_size: -
v_call: TRBV4-1
j_call: TRBJ1-1

cdr3_aa: CATSRDRGIGELFF
cdr3_nt: TGTGCCACCAGCAGAGATCGCGGGATCGGGGAGCTGTTTTTT
d_call: -
clone_size: -
v_call: TRBV15
j_call: TRBJ2-2

cdr3_aa: CASSRRVKSTNQPQHF
cdr3_nt: TGTGCCAGCAGCCGGAGGGTCAAGAGTACCAATCAGCCCCAGCATTTT
d_call: -
clone_size: -
v_call: TRBV5-8
j_call: TRBJ1-5

cdr3_aa: CASSLGLAGGPGTDTQYF
cdr3_nt: TGTGCCAGCAGCTTAGGGCTAGCGGGGGGGCCGGGCACAGATACGCAGTATTTT
d_call: TRBD2
clone_size: -
v_call: TRBV7-2
j_call: TRBJ2-3

cdr3_aa: CASSSTGPTDTQYF
cdr3_nt: TGTGCCAGCAGTTCTACAGGTCCCACAGATACGCAGTATTTT
d_call: -
clone_size: -
v_call: TRBV7-9
j_call: TRBJ2-3

cdr3_aa: CASSQAGQGAHEQYF
cdr3_nt: TGTGCCAGCAGCCAAGCCGGACAGGGGGCCCACGAGCAGTACTTC
d_call: TRBD1
clone_size: once
v_call: TRBV3-1/TRBV3-2
j_call: TRBJ2-7

cdr3_aa: CSVGTACEQYF
cdr3_nt: TGCAGCGTGGGGACAGCCTGCGAGCAGTACTTC
d_call: TRBD1
clone_size: -
v_call: TRBV29-1
j_call: TRBJ2-7

cdr3_aa: CASSRGFTDTGELFF
cdr3_nt: TGTGCCAGCTCCCGAGGGTTCACGGACACCGGGGAGCTGTTTTTT
d_call: -
clone_size: -
v_call: TRBV6-5
j_call: TRBJ2-2

cdr3_aa: CASSPRAGGIEKLFF
cdr3_nt: TGTGCCAGCAGTCCCCGGGCAGGGGGCATTGAAAAACTGTTTTTT
d_call: TRBD1
clone_size: -
v_call: TRBV6-5
j_call: TRBJ1-4

cdr3_aa: CASSLISGRSTGELFF
cdr3_nt: TGTGCCAGCAGCTTAATCAGCGGGAGAAGTACCGGGGAGCTGTTTTTT
d_call: TRBD2
clone_size: -
v_call: TRBV5-4
j_call: TRBJ2-2

cdr3_aa: CASSLRTVYGYTF
cdr3_nt: TGTGCCAGCAGCCTCAGGACAGTCTATGGCTACACCTTC
d_call: -
clone_size: -
v_call: TRBV7-2
j_call: TRBJ1-2

cdr3_aa: CSGGTGGRTQYF
cdr3_nt: TGCAGTGGAGGGACAGGGGGCAGGACCCAGTACTTC
d_call: TRBD1
clone_size: few
v_call: TRBV29-1
j_call: TRBJ2-5

cdr3_aa: CASSRQGNTEAFF
cdr3_nt: TGCGCCAGCAGCCGACAGGGGAACACTGAAGCTTTCTTT
d_call: TRBD1
clone_size: -
v_call: TRBV5-1
j_call: TRBJ1-1

cdr3_aa: CASSLTVPGLHTDTQYF
cdr3_nt: TGTGCCAGCAGCCTGACCGTACCGGGACTTCACACAGATACGCAGTATTTT
d_call: -
clone_size: -
v_call: TRBV3-1/TRBV3-2
j_call: TRBJ2-3

cdr3_aa: CASSPGTRMFADTQYF
cdr3_nt: TGCGCCAGCAGTCCCGGGACTAGGATGTTTGCAGATACGCAGTATTTT
d_call: TRBD2
clone_size: -
v_call: TRBV23-1
j_call: TRBJ2-3

cdr3_aa: CASSSDMVSPLHF
cdr3_nt: TGTGCCAGCAGTTCGGACATGGTTTCACCCCTCCACTTT
d_call: -
clone_size: -
v_call: TRBV28
j_call: TRBJ1-6

cdr3_aa: CASSLVSEKLFF
cdr3_nt: TGTGCCAGCAGCTTAGTTAGTGAAAAACTGTTTTTT
d_call: -
clone_size: -
v_call: TRBV7-8
j_call: TRBJ1-4

cdr3_aa: CASSLGQNTEAFF
cdr3_nt: TGTGCCAGCAGCTTGGGACAGAACACTGAAGCTTTCTTT
d_call: -
clone_size: -
v_call: TRBV7-9
j_call: TRBJ1-1

cdr3_aa: CASSPGTDRYGYTF
cdr3_nt: TGTGCCAGCAGCCCCGGGACAGATCGCTATGGCTACACCTTC
d_call: TRBD1
clone_size: -
v_call: TRBV6-2/TRBV6-3
j_call: TRBJ1-2

cdr3_aa: CASSLGPFNQPQHF
cdr3_nt: TGCGCCAGCAGCCTGGGGCCGTTCAATCAGCCCCAGCATTTT
d_call: -
clone_size: -
v_call: TRBV4-1
j_call: TRBJ1-5

cdr3_aa: CASSVSAGVVGELFF
cdr3_nt: TGTGCCAGCAGCGTTAGTGCGGGAGTAGTCGGGGAGCTGTTTTTT
d_call: TRBD2
clone_size: -
v_call: TRBV9
j_call: TRBJ2-2

cdr3_aa: CATRGGQPQHF
cdr3_nt: TGTGCCACCCGGGGGGGACAGCCCCAGCATTTT
d_call: -
clone_size: -
v_call: TRBV28
j_call: TRBJ1-5

cdr3_aa: CASRTLPRGPQHF
cdr3_nt: TGTGCCAGTAGGACCCTCCCCCGGGGGCCCCAGCATTTT
d_call: -
clone_size: -
v_call: TRBV19
j_call: TRBJ1-5

cdr3_aa: CSVATGYYEQYF
cdr3_nt: TGCAGCGTCGCGACAGGCTACTACGAGCAGTACTTC
d_call: -
clone_size: -
v_call: TRBV29-1
j_call: TRBJ2-7

cdr3_aa: CASSSLDRGHEKLFF
cdr3_nt: TGTGCCAGCAGTTCCTTGGACAGGGGGCATGAAAAACTGTTTTTT
d_call: TRBD1
clone_size: -
v_call: TRBV28
j_call: TRBJ1-4

cdr3_aa: CASRQGPNYGYTF
cdr3_nt: TGTGCCAGCAGACAGGGACCCAACTATGGCTACACCTTC
d_call: -
clone_size: many
v_call: TRBV2
j_call: TRBJ1-2